These 31 T cell receptor beta chains came from one sample sequenced in a study of OX40 agonist ivuxolimab in advanced cancers. The repertoire was sequenced with immunoSEQ multiplex PCR; TCRdb's copy has only in-frame clones and lacks some. The sample yields 70,000 to 85,000 clones, approximately 93% seen once. Specimen: CD4+ or CD8+ T cells sorted from blood, collected in a trial of the OX40 agonist ivuxolimab. These receptors were taken from an adult with an advanced solid tumor such as melanoma, head and neck, liver or kidney cancer.

The V gene is TRBV5-6, the J gene TRBJ2-7; D uncertain. Germline V CDR1 and CDR2: SGHDT, YYEEEE. Trimming removed 4 bases at V and 12 bases at J, with 20 bases between. This CDR3 region has 13 residues. CDR3 loop: CASSPEIFEDVYF. For the CDR3, the DNA is TGTGCCAGCAGCCCCGAGATTTTCGAGGATGTGTACTTC.

The chain links TRBV12-5 to TRBJ2-3, with D possibly matching TRBD1 (5 bases). V shed 7 bases and J shed 2 bases, with 13 bases lying between them. CDR1 is LGHNT, CDR2 FRNRAP, per germline. This CDR3 region has 14 residues. The CDR3: CASAGFSFTDTQYF. The CDR3 bases are TGTGCTAGTGCAGGGTTCAGCTTCACAGATACGCAGTATTTT. The full variable domain, with the rest looked up from reference TRBV12-5 and TRBJ2-3, is DARVTQTPRHKVTEMGQEVTMRCQPILGHNTVFWYRQTMMQGLELLAYFRNRAPLDDSGMPKDRFSAEMPDATLATLKIQPSEPRDSAVYFCASAGFSFTDTQYFGPGTRLTVL.

The chain is built from TRBV28 and TRBJ1-2; tentative D call: TRBD1 (6 bases). Trimming cost V 6 bases and J 8 bases, with 22 bases left between them. CDR1 and CDR2 (germline): MDHEN, SYDVKM. The CDR3 consists of 15 residues. The CDR3 loop reads CASRPFTPGAGGYTF. CDR3 bases: TGTGCCAGCAGGCCCTTCACCCCGGGGGCGGGGGGCTACACCTTC.

V and J are TRBV13 and TRBJ2-1, with TRBD2 matching over 10 bases. V lost 5 bases to trimming and J lost 3 bases; unmatched junction nucleotides: 7. CDR3 length equals 16 residues. Germline-derived CDR1 and CDR2 are PRHDT and FYEKMQ (reference sequence). The CDR3 coding sequence is TGTGCCAGCAGCCTCAGGACTAGCGGACGCTACAATGAGCAGTTCTTC. It is translated as CASSLRTSGRYNEQFF.

This chain connects TRBV4-3 to TRBJ1-2, with a possible D match to TRBD1 (6 bases). The V gene's germline CDR1 is LGHNA and CDR2 YSLEER. Trimming took 0 bases from V and 6 from J, leaving 17 bases between them. The CDR3 is 16 residues long. CDR3 sequence (DNA): TGCGCCAGCAGCCAAGATATCGGCGGGGGCAGGGATGGCTACACCTTC. It encodes CASSQDIGGGRDGYTF.

This chain uses TRBV21-1 with TRBJ2-1; the table's TRBD2 call for D was not verified on the DNA. TRBV21-1 is a pseudogene. This CDR3 has 16 residues. CDR3 residues: CASSKARAGAYNEQFF. CDR3 bases: TGTGCCAGCAGCAAAGCGCGGGCGGGAGCCTACAATGAGCAGTTCTTC.

The V gene is TRBV6-1, the J gene TRBJ2-7; no firm D call. V shed 3 bases and J shed 3 bases, with 24 bases lying between them. Germline V gives CDR1 MNHNS, CDR2 SASEGT. This CDR3 spans 18 amino acids. The CDR3 DNA reads TGTGCCAGCAGTGACAATCGAGTGGGTTCGGAAGGGTTCTACGAGCAGTACTTC. This codes for CASSDNRVGSEGFYEQYF.

The CDR3 DNA follows: TGTGCCAGCAGTTGGGTCTACAATGAGCAGTTCTTC. Its protein is CASSWVYNEQFF. The chain recombines TRBV11-2 with TRBJ2-1; no firm D call. The CDR3 has 12 residues. Germline assignment: CDR1 SGHAT and CDR2 FQNNGV. Trimming took 6 bases from V and 3 from J, leaving 6 bases between them.

This sequence joins TRBV7-9 and TRBJ1-4, with 8 nucleotides matching TRBD1. The CDR3 has 14 residues. Germline values: CDR1 SEHNR, CDR2 FQNEAQ (reference sequence). The junction had 7 bases not matched to a gene; V was cut back by 5 bases and J by 8 bases. CDR3 coding DNA: TGTGCCAGCAGCAGACAGGGGTCAGGAGAAAAACTGTTTTTT. It encodes CASSRQGSGEKLFF.

The rearrangement joins TRBV9 to TRBJ2-4; the D is unclear. CDR1 and CDR2 from the germline V gene are SGDLS and YYNGEE. The CDR3 is 15 amino acids. V was pared by 2 bases and J by 7 bases, with 16 bases between. CDR3: CASSVDGGMMNIQYF. Written as DNA, the CDR3 is TGTGCCAGCAGCGTCGACGGTGGCATGATGAACATTCAGTACTTC. Full variable domain (remainder filled in from reference TRBV9 and TRBJ2-4): DSGVTQTPKHLITATGQRVTLRCSPRSGDLSVYWYQQSLDQGLQFLIQYYNGEERAKGNILERFSAQQFPDLHSELNLSSLELGDSALYFCASSVDGGMMNIQYFGAGTRLSVL.

The gene calls are TRBV7-2 and TRBJ1-2; D remains unclear. Trimming left V 5 bases short and J 4 bases short, with 14 bases between. In germline, CDR1 is SGHTA, CDR2 FQGNSA. The CDR3 has 14 amino acids. CDR3 coding DNA: TGTGCCAGCAGCAATTTCGGACGGACCTATGGCTACACCTTC. This codes for CASSNFGRTYGYTF.

The chain links TRBV2 to TRBJ2-2, with 11 bases aligning to TRBD1. This CDR3 spans 17 amino acids. With V trimmed by 6 bases and J by 0 bases, 6 bases remained unmatched. Per the germline V gene, CDR1 is SNHLY and CDR2 is FYNNEI. CDR3 amino acids: CASRAGTGGANTGELFF. For the CDR3, the DNA is TGTGCCAGCAGAGCCGGGACAGGGGGGGCGAACACCGGGGAGCTGTTTTTT.

This CDR3 reads CASSLVGNRGANVLTF. The CDR3 DNA is TGTGCCAGCAGCTTAGTGGGAAATAGGGGGGCCAACGTCCTGACTTTC. This chain uses TRBV7-8 with TRBJ2-6; D gene unclear. The V and J ends lost 1 base and 4 bases respectively, with 11 bases between them. Germline CDR1 and CDR2: SGHVS and FQNEAQ. There are 16 residues in the CDR3.

This chain links TRBV19 with TRBJ1-1; 7 bases fit TRBD1. Trimming removed 6 bases from V and 0 bases from J; junction bases left unmatched: 7. From germline, CDR1 is LNHDA and CDR2 SQIVND (reference sequence). The CDR3 has 15 residues. For the CDR3, the DNA is TGTGCCAGTAGCCCTCGGGACAGACTGAACACTGAAGCTTTCTTT. This sequence encodes CASSPRDRLNTEAFF.

This rearrangement joins TRBV27 to TRBJ2-3, with D maybe TRBD2 (9 bases). In germline, CDR1 is MNHEY, CDR2 SMNVEV (reference sequence). This CDR3 spans 18 amino acids. V was pared by 5 bases and J by 7 bases, with 28 bases between. CDR3 sequence reads: CASSHQDRVAGVANTQYF. The CDR3 DNA reads as TGTGCCAGCAGTCACCAGGACAGGGTAGCGGGAGTAGCAAATACGCAGTATTTT.

CDR3 protein: CASSFKGSGEQYF. CDR3 bases: TGTGCCAGCAGTTTTAAGGGATCGGGCGAGCAGTACTTC. V and J are TRBV28 and TRBJ2-7, with D unclear. Between the trimmed V and J ends, which lost 3 bases and 6 bases, there was a span of 12 bases. Germline V CDR1 and CDR2: MDHEN, SYDVKM. The CDR3 is made up of 13 amino acids.

This chain links TRBV9 with TRBJ2-1, with 13 bases lining up with TRBD2. Germline V gives CDR1 SGDLS, CDR2 YYNGEE. There are 15 residues in the CDR3. J lost 10 bases, V lost 3 bases, and 7 bases had no gene match. The CDR3 sequence is CASSGGLAGAREQFF. The CDR3 coding sequence is TGTGCCAGCAGCGGTGGACTAGCGGGGGCCCGGGAGCAGTTCTTC.

The chain carries TRBV30 and TRBJ1-1; no clear D. Germline V gene data show CDR1 as GTSNPN and CDR2 as SVGIG (reference sequence). V lost 3 bases, J lost 0 bases, and 11 bases lay in between. The CDR3 runs 14 residues. The CDR3 is CAWRHIGLNTEAFF. DNA of the CDR3: TGTGCCTGGAGGCACATCGGTCTGAACACTGAAGCTTTCTTT.

The V call is TRBV14, the J call TRBJ1-1; 7 bases are shared with TRBD1. The CDR3 is 15 amino acids. Germline V CDR1 and CDR2: SGHDN, FVKESK. The junction had 7 bases not matched to a gene; V was cut back by 5 bases and J by 1 base. This CDR3 is CASSYQGGRNTEAFF. In nucleotides, the CDR3 is TGTGCCAGCAGCTATCAGGGGGGAAGGAACACTGAAGCTTTCTTT.

For this clone: The sample holds other DNA sequences that translate to the same CDR3. The V call is TRBV6-5, the J call TRBJ1-2; tentatively, D is TRBD1 (5 bases). Trimming took 2 bases from V and 2 from J, leaving 6 bases between them. The CDR3 extends over 13 amino acids. CDR1 is MNHEY and CDR2 is SVGAGI in the germline V gene. CDR3 in amino acids: CASSYGGNYGYTF. CDR3 nucleotide sequence: TGTGCCAGCAGTTACGGGGGGAACTATGGCTACACCTTC.

The rearrangement joins TRBV6-5 to TRBJ2-5; TRBD2 agrees at 9 bases. CDR3 length: 15 amino acids. V trimming: 7 bases; J trimming: 2 bases; junction bases outside the gene matches: 8. From germline, CDR1 is MNHEY and CDR2 SVGAGI. CDR3 DNA: TGTGCCAGCACCCCGAGCGGGGGGAATCAAGAGACCCAGTACTTC. It codes for CASTPSGGNQETQYF.

V usage is TRBV6-5 and J usage is TRBJ2-2; D is ambiguous. Germline V CDR1 and CDR2: MNHEY, SVGAGI. Trimming took 6 bases from V and 6 from J, leaving 17 bases between them. This CDR3 comprises 15 residues. In nucleotides, the CDR3 is TGTGCCAGCAGCGTGACCTTTGGGCCTCCCGGGGAGCTGTTTTTT. This translates into CASSVTFGPPGELFF.

The chain couples TRBV27 to TRBJ2-3; 7 nucleotides line up with TRBD1. Germline assignment: CDR1 MNHEY and CDR2 SMNVEV (reference sequence). The CDR3 length is 15 residues. J gave up 0 bases and V 8 bases, and 8 bases lay outside the gene matches. DNA for the CDR3: TGTGCCAGCTACCTGGGGACAGCCAGCACAGATACGCAGTATTTT. Its protein is CASYLGTASTDTQYF.

The sample holds a few counts of this clone. The chain is built from TRBV4-1 and TRBJ2-6; D is unclear. Germline values: CDR1 MGHRA, CDR2 YSYEKL. The CDR3 runs 16 residues. V was pared by 0 bases and J by 1 base, with 7 bases between. CDR3 nucleotides: TGCGCCAGCAGCCAAGAAGTCAGATCTGGGGCCAACGTCCTGACTTTC. Its protein product is CASSQEVRSGANVLTF.

The table lists this clone with a count of one. V usage is TRBV7-3 and J usage is TRBJ2-5; 8 nucleotides line up with TRBD1. After removal of 4 bases from V and 2 bases from J, the junction contained 9 bases not matched to a gene. Germline V lookup: CDR1 SGHTA, CDR2 FQGTGA. There are 16 residues in the CDR3. DNA of the CDR3: TGTGCCAGCAGCTACAACGGCCGGGACAGGCAAGAGACCCAGTACTTC. Protein: CASSYNGRDRQETQYF.

CDR3 in amino acids: CASSQKRDGSYNEQFF. The CDR3 DNA reads TGTGCCAGCAGCCAGAAAAGGGACGGCTCCTACAATGAGCAGTTCTTC. The chain has TRBV4-2 and TRBJ2-1, with D perhaps assigned TRBD1 or TRBD2 (5 bases each). Germline CDR1 is LGHNA and CDR2 is YNFKEQ. CDR3 size: 16 residues. V was pared by 3 bases and J by 0 bases, with 12 bases between.

The V call is TRBV28, the J call TRBJ2-4; the D is unclear. The V gene's germline CDR1 is MDHEN and CDR2 SYDVKM. Trimming stripped 5 bases from V and 0 bases from J, with 11 bases between. The CDR3 loop spans 15 amino acids. CDR3 in DNA: TGTGCCAGCAGTCTCATCACTTTAGCCAAAAACATTCAGTACTTC. This sequence encodes CASSLITLAKNIQYF.

The rearrangement uses TRBV28 and TRBJ2-5; 8 positions match TRBD1. This CDR3 contains 17 residues. V lost 5 bases, J lost 2 bases, and 13 bases stayed unmatched. Germline CDR1 and CDR2: MDHEN and SYDVKM. CDR3 amino acids: CASSPPDRVSIQETQYF. The CDR3 nucleotides are TGTGCCAGCAGTCCCCCGGACAGGGTATCCATACAAGAGACCCAGTACTTC.

V and J are TRBV7-9 and TRBJ2-5, with D possibly being TRBD1 (7 bases). Per the germline V gene, CDR1 is SEHNR and CDR2 is FQNEAQ (reference sequence). The length of the CDR3 is 17 residues. V lost 1 base and J lost 5, with 20 bases in between. The CDR3 DNA sequence: TGTGCCAGCAGCTTAGAAAGGGGACGGAGGGGGCACGAGACCCAGTACTTC. Translation: CASSLERGRRGHETQYF.

V is TRBV4-1 and J is TRBJ2-2; unclear D gene. The V gene lost 0 bases and the J gene lost 2 bases, with 7 bases spanning the gap. In germline, CDR1 is MGHRA, CDR2 YSYEKL. CDR3 length: 15 amino acids. The CDR3 here is CASSQDKVNTGELFF. In nucleotides, the CDR3 is TGCGCCAGCAGCCAAGATAAAGTAAACACCGGGGAGCTGTTTTTT.

The J gene is TRBJ2-5, the V gene TRBV5-6; 8 bases agree with TRBD2. The CDR3 extends over 15 amino acids. Trimming cost V 1 base and J 5 bases; bases outside gene matches: 7. Germline V CDR1 and CDR2: SGHDT, YYEEEE. The CDR3 DNA reads as TGTGCCAGCAGCTTGCTCAGCGGGAGTGGTGAGACCCAGTACTTC. It is translated as CASSLLSGSGETQYF. The complete variable domain, with remaining parts taken from reference TRBV5-6 and TRBJ2-5, reads DAGVTQSPTHLIKTRGQQVTLRCSPKSGHDTVSWYQQALGQGPQFIFQYYEEEERQRGNFPDRFSGHQFPNYSSELNVNALLLGDSALYLCASSLLSGSGETQYFGPGTRLLVL.